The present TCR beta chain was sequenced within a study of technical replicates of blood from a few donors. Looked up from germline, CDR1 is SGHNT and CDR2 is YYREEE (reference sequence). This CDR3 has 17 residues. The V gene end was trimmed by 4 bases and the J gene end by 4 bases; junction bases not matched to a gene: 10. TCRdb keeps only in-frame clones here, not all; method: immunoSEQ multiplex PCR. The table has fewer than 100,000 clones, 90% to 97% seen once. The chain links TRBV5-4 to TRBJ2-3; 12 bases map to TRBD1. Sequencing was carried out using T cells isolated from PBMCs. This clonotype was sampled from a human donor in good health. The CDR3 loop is CASSKGGTGGPADTQYF. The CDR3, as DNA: TGTGCCAGCAGCAAGGGGGGGACAGGGGGCCCGGCAGATACGCAGTATTTT.